The 13 T cell receptor beta chains presented below share a single source sample, sequenced in a study of cytomegalovirus exposure and HLA in healthy donors. Measured with immunoSEQ multiplex PCR; TCRdb has only the in-frame clones, and not every one. The data contain some 140,000 clones, approximately 82% of them singletons. Material: PBMCs. Every receptor here comes from a man under 40 in good health and CMV-seropositive.

The V and J genes are TRBV5-1 and TRBJ2-7; 7 bases map to TRBD1. The CDR3 spans 13 residues. From germline, CDR1 is SGHRS and CDR2 YFSETQ. V was clipped by 3 bases and J by 2 bases; unmatched bases: 2. DNA for the CDR3: TGCGCCAGCAGCTGGGACAGACCCTACGAGCAGTACTTC. Amino acids: CASSWDRPYEQYF. The entire variable domain, with the rest obtained from reference TRBV5-1 and TRBJ2-7, is as follows: KAGVTQTPRYLIKTRGQQVTLSCSPISGHRSVSWYQQTPGQGLQFLFEYFSETQRNKGNFPGRFSGRQFSNSRSEMNVSTLELGDSALYLCASSWDRPYEQYFGPGTRLTVT.

This clone was recorded once. The chain couples TRBV6-6 to TRBJ2-2; possible D gene TRBD1, 6 bases. Germline V gene data show CDR1 as MNHNY and CDR2 as SVGAGI (reference sequence). CDR3 size: 15 residues. The V end was cut by 0 bases, the J end by 6 bases, with 11 bases between. Written as DNA, the CDR3 is TGTGCCAGCAGTTACTCACAGGGTCGGGCCGGGGAGCTGTTTTTT. Its translation is CASSYSQGRAGELFF.

The chain combines TRBV9 with TRBJ1-3, with TRBD1 matching over 9 bases. CDR1 and CDR2 (germline): SGDLS, YYNGEE. J gave up 1 base and V 4 bases, and 6 bases lay outside the gene matches. There are 16 residues in the CDR3. The CDR3 bases are TGTGCCAGCAGCACCCGACAGGGGGGATCTGGAAACACCATATATTTT. The encoded protein is CASSTRQGGSGNTIYF.

The chain has TRBV7-3 and TRBJ1-1, with D uncertain. With 5 bases removed from V and 4 bases from J, the gap between germline ends came to 11 bases. The CDR3 length is 13 residues. Germline V gene sequence: CDR1 SGHTA, CDR2 FQGTGA. CDR3 sequence reads: CASSPQAGTEAFF. Written as DNA, the CDR3 is TGTGCCAGCAGCCCGCAGGCTGGCACTGAAGCTTTCTTT.

J is TRBJ1-6 and V is TRBV7-2; the D gene is possibly TRBD1 (6 bases). There are 14 residues in the CDR3. Germline V gene data show CDR1 as SGHTA and CDR2 as FQGNSA. The V and J ends lost 3 bases and 5 bases respectively, with 8 bases between them. The DNA for the CDR3 is TGTGCCAGCAGCTTGACAGGCGATAATTCACCCCTCCACTTT. The encoded protein is CASSLTGDNSPLHF.

The chain uses TRBV13 and TRBJ1-4; 10 nucleotides line up with TRBD1. CDR3 length equals 15 residues. Losses at the gene ends were 5 bases for V and 8 bases for J; bases not matched to a gene: 8. Germline CDR1 PRHDT, CDR2 FYEKMQ (reference sequence). CDR3 coding DNA: TGTGCCAGCAGCATTAGACAGGGGGCGTGGGAAAAACTGTTTTTT. This sequence encodes CASSIRQGAWEKLFF.

V is TRBV13 and J is TRBJ2-3; 12 bases line up with TRBD2. The germline V gene encodes CDR1 PRHDT and CDR2 FYEKMQ (reference sequence). Trimming removed 5 bases from V and 5 bases from J; junction bases left unmatched: 14. The CDR3 consists of 18 residues. CDR3 nucleotides: TGTGCCAGCAGCGGTTATAGGACTAGCGGGGACCAGGGAGATACGCAGTATTTT. Translation gives CASSGYRTSGDQGDTQYF.

The rearrangement links TRBV7-7 to TRBJ2-7, with 9 nucleotides matching TRBD1. The CDR3 runs to 13 residues. V gave up 4 bases and J gave up 5 bases; unmatched junction bases: 3. The germline V gene has CDR1 SSHAT and CDR2 FNYEAQ (reference sequence). CDR3 sequence: CASSSGTGNEQYF. CDR3 DNA: TGTGCCAGCAGCTCCGGGACAGGGAACGAGCAGTACTTC.

The genes are TRBV9 and TRBJ1-1, with 7 nucleotides matching TRBD1. Trimming cost V 3 bases and J 3 bases; bases outside gene matches: 11. The CDR3 length is 16 residues. Germline V gene sequence: CDR1 SGDLS, CDR2 YYNGEE. CDR3 sequence: CASSAQATGVHTEAFF. Written as DNA, the CDR3 is TGTGCCAGCAGCGCGCAGGCAACAGGGGTGCACACTGAAGCTTTCTTT.

The chain carries TRBV28 and TRBJ1-2; possibly TRBD1 for D (6 bases). Germline CDR1 is MDHEN and CDR2 is SYDVKM. CDR3 length: 12 residues. V shed 7 bases and J shed 8 bases, with 14 bases lying between them. As DNA, the CDR3 is TGTGCCAGCAAACAGGGTACATACGGCTACACCTTC. This gives the protein CASKQGTYGYTF.

V and J are TRBV5-1 and TRBJ2-2; possible D gene TRBD2, 6 bases. Per the germline V gene, CDR1 is SGHRS and CDR2 is YFSETQ. V dropped 0 bases and J dropped 4 bases, with 7 bases sitting between them. The CDR3 spans 14 residues. DNA of the CDR3: TGCGCCAGCAGCTTGGGAGCGGGCACCGGGGAGCTGTTTTTT. Protein product: CASSLGAGTGELFF.

The chain combines TRBV19 with TRBJ2-3; 13 nucleotides match TRBD2. The CDR3 length is 17 residues. V was pared by 5 bases and J by 3 bases, with 8 bases of the junction left unmatched. Germline V gene data show CDR1 as LNHDA and CDR2 as SQIVND (reference sequence). The CDR3, as DNA: TGTGCCAGTAGTTTCAGACTAGCGGGAGGCTGGACAGATACGCAGTATTTT. It specifies CASSFRLAGGWTDTQYF.

CDR3 in amino acids: CASSADQETQYF. In nucleotides, the CDR3 is TGCGCCAGCAGCGCGGATCAAGAGACCCAGTACTTC. The rearrangement links TRBV5-1 to TRBJ2-5; no clear D gene. The CDR3 is 12 amino acids. Germline CDR1 is SGHRS and CDR2 is YFSETQ. Trimming shortened V by 4 bases and J by 2 bases, and 6 bases separated the two germline ends.